The rows below give T cell receptor beta chains drawn from one sample of a study of CD8+ T cells in alopecia areata. Libraries were prepared by immunoSEQ multiplex PCR; TCRdb keeps only in-frame clonotypes and omits some of them. There are roughly 190,000 clones in the sample; about three fifths occur only once, and approximately 3.4% lies in the top ten. The sequenced sample was CD4+ T cells sorted from blood, obtained at week 4, from a patient treated with tofacitinib. All receptors derive from a human donor with alopecia areata. Both conserved end residues are part of each CDR3. Each record gives: clone size, D gene, J gene, V gene, CDR3 protein, CDR3 DNA. A D gene is named only where the DNA matches it firmly. Clone size is not always given. Where it is, it says once, few, many or a class for expanded clones.

clone size: .
D gene: .
J gene: TRBJ2-7
V gene: TRBV18
CDR3 protein: CASSPRMEEQYF
CDR3 DNA: TGTGCCAGCTCACCAAGGATGGAAGAGCAGTACTTC

clone size: .
D gene: TRBD2
J gene: TRBJ2-2
V gene: TRBV6-5
CDR3 protein: CASSYYGGSTGELFF
CDR3 DNA: TGTGCCAGCAGTTACTACGGGGGGAGCACCGGGGAGCTGTTTTTT

clone size: .
D gene: .
J gene: TRBJ1-4
V gene: TRBV4-2
CDR3 protein: CASSRTWGAGEKLFF
CDR3 DNA: TGTGCCAGCAGCCGTACATGGGGGGCAGGGGAAAAACTGTTTTTT

clone size: once
D gene: .
J gene: TRBJ2-1
V gene: TRBV7-2
CDR3 protein: CASSKTWSQTNEQFF
CDR3 DNA: TGTGCCAGCAGCAAAACATGGTCCCAGACCAATGAGCAGTTCTTC

clone size: .
D gene: TRBD1
J gene: TRBJ1-5
V gene: TRBV18
CDR3 protein: CASSPYRTGGSNQPQHF
CDR3 DNA: TGTGCCAGCTCACCCTACCGGACAGGGGGTAGCAATCAGCCCCAGCATTTT

clone size: .
D gene: .
J gene: TRBJ1-4
V gene: TRBV5-4
CDR3 protein: CASSSSYPQAGSQLFF
CDR3 DNA: TGTGCCAGCAGCTCCTCTTACCCACAGGCGGGGAGTCAACTGTTTTTT

clone size: few
D gene: .
J gene: TRBJ2-5
V gene: TRBV20-1
CDR3 protein: CSADHQETQYF
CDR3 DNA: TGCAGTGCGGACCACCAAGAGACCCAGTACTTC

clone size: few
D gene: .
J gene: TRBJ2-5
V gene: TRBV2
CDR3 protein: CASSERRETQYF
CDR3 DNA: TGTGCCAGCAGTGAGCGGAGAGAGACCCAGTACTTC

clone size: .
D gene: .
J gene: TRBJ2-7
V gene: TRBV19
CDR3 protein: CASSIRWADEQYF
CDR3 DNA: TGTGCCAGTAGTATTCGCTGGGCAGACGAGCAGTACTTC

clone size: .
D gene: TRBD1
J gene: TRBJ1-1
V gene: TRBV9
CDR3 protein: CASSVVGTGIEAFF
CDR3 DNA: TGTGCCAGCAGCGTTGTCGGGACAGGAATAGAAGCTTTCTTT

clone size: .
D gene: TRBD2
J gene: TRBJ2-2
V gene: TRBV4-3
CDR3 protein: CASSRAGAVTGELFF
CDR3 DNA: TGCGCCAGCAGCCGAGCGGGGGCTGTCACCGGGGAGCTGTTTTTT

clone size: once
D gene: TRBD2
J gene: TRBJ2-2
V gene: TRBV29-1
CDR3 protein: CSVERPASGGLSNTGELFF
CDR3 DNA: TGCAGCGTTGAGAGGCCGGCTAGCGGGGGCCTTTCGAACACCGGGGAGCTGTTTTTT

clone size: few
D gene: .
J gene: TRBJ2-5
V gene: TRBV5-1
CDR3 protein: CASSLEFGQDETQYF
CDR3 DNA: TGCGCCAGCAGCTTGGAATTTGGGCAGGATGAGACCCAGTACTTC

clone size: .
D gene: TRBD1
J gene: TRBJ1-6
V gene: TRBV6-5
CDR3 protein: CASSYRTGNSPLHF
CDR3 DNA: TGTGCCAGCAGTTACCGGACAGGCAATTCACCCCTCCACTTT

clone size: few
D gene: TRBD2
J gene: TRBJ2-5
V gene: TRBV28
CDR3 protein: CASSLWALAGDQETQYF
CDR3 DNA: TGTGCCAGCAGTTTATGGGCACTAGCGGGGGATCAAGAGACCCAGTACTTC

clone size: .
D gene: .
J gene: TRBJ2-2
V gene: TRBV2
CDR3 protein: CASMKAESNTGELFF
CDR3 DNA: TGTGCCAGCATGAAAGCGGAATCGAACACCGGGGAGCTGTTTTTT

clone size: .
D gene: .
J gene: TRBJ2-1
V gene: TRBV30
CDR3 protein: CAWSVGTNNEQFF
CDR3 DNA: TGTGCCTGGAGTGTGGGGACAAACAATGAGCAGTTCTTC

clone size: .
D gene: TRBD1
J gene: TRBJ2-7
V gene: TRBV5-1
CDR3 protein: CASSFTGTGGDEQYF
CDR3 DNA: TGCGCCAGCAGCTTTACCGGGACAGGGGGCGACGAGCAGTACTTC

clone size: .
D gene: .
J gene: TRBJ1-6
V gene: TRBV30
CDR3 protein: CAWSVRTHLPDSPLHF
CDR3 DNA: TGTGCCTGGAGTGTTCGTACCCATCTCCCAGATTCACCCCTCCACTTT

clone size: .
D gene: .
J gene: TRBJ1-3
V gene: TRBV27
CDR3 protein: CASSTSGAGNTIYF
CDR3 DNA: TGTGCCAGCAGTACTTCAGGGGCTGGAAACACCATATATTTT

clone size: .
D gene: TRBD2
J gene: TRBJ2-5
V gene: TRBV28
CDR3 protein: CASSPETSGGSGTQYF
CDR3 DNA: TGTGCCAGCAGTCCCGAGACTAGCGGGGGTTCGGGGACCCAGTACTTC

clone size: .
D gene: TRBD1
J gene: TRBJ1-2
V gene: TRBV30
CDR3 protein: CAWSPVDRVNYGYTF
CDR3 DNA: TGTGCCTGGAGTCCCGTTGACAGGGTTAACTATGGCTACACCTTC

clone size: few
D gene: TRBD1
J gene: TRBJ2-3
V gene: TRBV29-1
CDR3 protein: CSVKGAQVGGTDTQYF
CDR3 DNA: TGCAGCGTTAAGGGGGCCCAGGTCGGCGGCACAGATACGCAGTATTTT